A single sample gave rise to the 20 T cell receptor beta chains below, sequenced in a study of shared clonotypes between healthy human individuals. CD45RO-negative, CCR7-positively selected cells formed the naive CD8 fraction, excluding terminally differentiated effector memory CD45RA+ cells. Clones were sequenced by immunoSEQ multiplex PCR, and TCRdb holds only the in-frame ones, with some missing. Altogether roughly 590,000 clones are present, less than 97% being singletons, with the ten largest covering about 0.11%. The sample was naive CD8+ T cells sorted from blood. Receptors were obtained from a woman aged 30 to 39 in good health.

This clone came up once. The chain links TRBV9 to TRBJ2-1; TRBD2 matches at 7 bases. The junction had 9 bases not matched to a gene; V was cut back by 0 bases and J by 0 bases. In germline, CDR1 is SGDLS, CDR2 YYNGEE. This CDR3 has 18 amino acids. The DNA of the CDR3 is TGTGCCAGCAGCGTAGTCGGTAGCGGGTTGAGCTCCTACAATGAGCAGTTCTTC. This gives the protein CASSVVGSGLSSYNEQFF.

The CDR3 nucleotides read TGTGCCACCAGCAGAGATTGGGCGGGAAACACCGGGGAGCTGTTTTTT. Amino acid sequence: CATSRDWAGNTGELFF. V and J are TRBV15 and TRBJ2-2; tentative D call: TRBD2 (6 bases). V shed 0 bases and J shed 2 bases, with 10 bases lying between them. This CDR3 region has 16 residues. Germline CDR1 and CDR2: LNHNV and YYDKDF (reference sequence).

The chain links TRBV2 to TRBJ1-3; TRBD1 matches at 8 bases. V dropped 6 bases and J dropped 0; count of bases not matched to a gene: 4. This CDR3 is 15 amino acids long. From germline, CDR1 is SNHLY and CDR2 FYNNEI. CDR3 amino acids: CASSRTGFSGNTIYF. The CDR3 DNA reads TGTGCCAGCAGCAGGACAGGGTTCTCTGGAAACACCATATATTTT.

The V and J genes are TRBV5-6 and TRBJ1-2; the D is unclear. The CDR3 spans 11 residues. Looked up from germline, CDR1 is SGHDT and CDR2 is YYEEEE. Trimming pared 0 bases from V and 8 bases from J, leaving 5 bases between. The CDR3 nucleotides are TGTGCCAGCAGCTTGGGTGGGGGCTACACCTTC. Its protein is CASSLGGGYTF.

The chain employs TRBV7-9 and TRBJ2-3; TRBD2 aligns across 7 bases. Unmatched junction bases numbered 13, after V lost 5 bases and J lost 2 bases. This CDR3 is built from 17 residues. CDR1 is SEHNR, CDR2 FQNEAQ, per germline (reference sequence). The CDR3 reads CASSPRGLADYTDTQYF. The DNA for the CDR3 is TGTGCCAGCAGCCCCCGGGGTCTAGCGGATTACACAGATACGCAGTATTTT.

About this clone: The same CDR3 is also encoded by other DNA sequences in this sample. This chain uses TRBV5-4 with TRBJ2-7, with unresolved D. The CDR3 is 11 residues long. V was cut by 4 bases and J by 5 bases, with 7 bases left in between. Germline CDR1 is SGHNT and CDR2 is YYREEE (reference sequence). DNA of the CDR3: TGTGCCAGCAGCAGCCTCGACGAGCAGTACTTC. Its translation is CASSSLDEQYF. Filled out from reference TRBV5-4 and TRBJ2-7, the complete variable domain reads ETGVTQSPTHLIKTRGQQVTLRCSSQSGHNTVSWYQQALGQGPQFIFQYYREEENGRGNFPPRFSGLQFPNYSSELNVNALELDDSALYLCASSSLDEQYFGPGTRLTVT.

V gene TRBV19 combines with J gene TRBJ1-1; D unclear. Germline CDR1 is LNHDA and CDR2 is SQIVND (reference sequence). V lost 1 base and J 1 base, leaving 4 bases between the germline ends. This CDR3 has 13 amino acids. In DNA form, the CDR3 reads TGTGCCAGTAGTATAGTGTGGAACACTGAAGCTTTCTTT. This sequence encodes CASSIVWNTEAFF.

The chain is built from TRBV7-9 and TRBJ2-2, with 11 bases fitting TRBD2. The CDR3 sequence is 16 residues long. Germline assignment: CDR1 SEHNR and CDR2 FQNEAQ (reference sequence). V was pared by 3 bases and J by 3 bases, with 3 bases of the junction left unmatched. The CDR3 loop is CASSFLAGGDTGELFF. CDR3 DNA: TGTGCCAGCAGCTTTCTAGCGGGAGGTGACACCGGGGAGCTGTTTTTT.

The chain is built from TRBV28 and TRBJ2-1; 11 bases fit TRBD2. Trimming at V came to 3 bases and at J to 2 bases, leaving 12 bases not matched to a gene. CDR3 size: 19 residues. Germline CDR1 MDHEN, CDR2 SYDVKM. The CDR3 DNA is TGTGCCAGCAGTTTTGACGAGACTAGCGGGATAAAAACCTACAATGAGCAGTTCTTC. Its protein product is CASSFDETSGIKTYNEQFF.

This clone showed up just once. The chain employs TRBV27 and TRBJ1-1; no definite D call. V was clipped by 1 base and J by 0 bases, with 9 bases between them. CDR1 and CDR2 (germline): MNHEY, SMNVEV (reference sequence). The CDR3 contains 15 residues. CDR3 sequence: CASSLYGGLNTEAFF. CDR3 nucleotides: TGTGCCAGCAGTTTATATGGCGGTTTGAACACTGAAGCTTTCTTT.

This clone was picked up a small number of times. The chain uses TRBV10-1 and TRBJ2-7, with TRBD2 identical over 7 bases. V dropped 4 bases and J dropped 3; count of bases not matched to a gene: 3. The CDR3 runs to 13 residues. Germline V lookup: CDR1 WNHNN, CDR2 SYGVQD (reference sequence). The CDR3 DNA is TGCGCCAGCAGTGGCGGGAGATTCTACGAGCAGTACTTC. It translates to CASSGGRFYEQYF.

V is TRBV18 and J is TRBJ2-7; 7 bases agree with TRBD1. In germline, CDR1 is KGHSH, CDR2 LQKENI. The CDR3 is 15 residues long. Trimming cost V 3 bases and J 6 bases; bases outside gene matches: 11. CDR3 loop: CASSPAPDRVGEQYF. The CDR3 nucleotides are TGTGCCAGCTCACCCGCACCAGACAGGGTGGGCGAGCAGTACTTC.

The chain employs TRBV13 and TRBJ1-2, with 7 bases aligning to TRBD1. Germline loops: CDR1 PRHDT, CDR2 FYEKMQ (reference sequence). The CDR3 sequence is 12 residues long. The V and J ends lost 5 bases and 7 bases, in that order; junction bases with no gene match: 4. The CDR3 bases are TGTGCCAGCAGCATAGACAGGGCTGGCTACACCTTC. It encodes CASSIDRAGYTF.

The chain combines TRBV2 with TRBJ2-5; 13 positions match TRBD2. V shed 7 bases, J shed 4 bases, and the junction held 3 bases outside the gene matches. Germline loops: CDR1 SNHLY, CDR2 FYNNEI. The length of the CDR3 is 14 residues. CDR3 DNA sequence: TGTGCCAGCATTAGGACTAGCGGGGGAGAGACCCAGTACTTC. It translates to CASIRTSGGETQYF.

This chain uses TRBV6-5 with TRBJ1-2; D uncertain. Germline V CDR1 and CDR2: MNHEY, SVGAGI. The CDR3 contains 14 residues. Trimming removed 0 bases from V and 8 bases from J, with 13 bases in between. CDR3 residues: CASSYSPPGNGYTF. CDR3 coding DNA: TGTGCCAGCAGTTACTCGCCCCCGGGGAACGGCTACACCTTC.

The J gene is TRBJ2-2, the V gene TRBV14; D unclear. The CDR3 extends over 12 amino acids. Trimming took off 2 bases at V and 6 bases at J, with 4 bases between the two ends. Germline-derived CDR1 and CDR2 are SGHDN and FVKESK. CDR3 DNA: TGTGCCAGCAGCCAAAGCCCCGGGGAGCTGTTTTTT. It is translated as CASSQSPGELFF.

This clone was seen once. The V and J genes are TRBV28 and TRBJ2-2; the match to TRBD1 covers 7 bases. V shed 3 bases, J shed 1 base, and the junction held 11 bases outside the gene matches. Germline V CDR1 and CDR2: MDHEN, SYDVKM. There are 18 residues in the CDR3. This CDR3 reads CASSFLGQGVVNTGELFF. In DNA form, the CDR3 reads TGTGCCAGCAGTTTCCTTGGGCAGGGGGTAGTGAACACCGGGGAGCTGTTTTTT.

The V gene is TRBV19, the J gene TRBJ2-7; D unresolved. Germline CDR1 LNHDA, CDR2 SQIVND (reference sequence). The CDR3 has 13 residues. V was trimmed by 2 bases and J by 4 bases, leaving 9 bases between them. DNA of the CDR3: TGTGCCAGTAGTATATTCCTGGGTTACGAGCAGTACTTC. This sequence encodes CASSIFLGYEQYF.

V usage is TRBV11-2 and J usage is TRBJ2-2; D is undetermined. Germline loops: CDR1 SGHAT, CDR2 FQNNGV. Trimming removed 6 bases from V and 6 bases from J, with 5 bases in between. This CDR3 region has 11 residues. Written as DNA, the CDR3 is TGTGCCAGCAGTGCACCCGGGGAGCTGTTTTTT. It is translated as CASSAPGELFF.

CDR3 nucleotides: TGTGCCAGCAGTGGGAGGTCTAGCAGCGGTGGGAAAGAGACCCAGTACTTC. As protein: CASSGRSSSGGKETQYF. V gene TRBV6-4 combines with J gene TRBJ2-5; tentatively, D is TRBD2 (5 bases). Between the trimmed V and J ends, which lost 4 bases and 3 bases, there was a span of 21 bases. The CDR3 length is 17 residues. Germline V lookup: CDR1 MRHNA, CDR2 SNTAGT.